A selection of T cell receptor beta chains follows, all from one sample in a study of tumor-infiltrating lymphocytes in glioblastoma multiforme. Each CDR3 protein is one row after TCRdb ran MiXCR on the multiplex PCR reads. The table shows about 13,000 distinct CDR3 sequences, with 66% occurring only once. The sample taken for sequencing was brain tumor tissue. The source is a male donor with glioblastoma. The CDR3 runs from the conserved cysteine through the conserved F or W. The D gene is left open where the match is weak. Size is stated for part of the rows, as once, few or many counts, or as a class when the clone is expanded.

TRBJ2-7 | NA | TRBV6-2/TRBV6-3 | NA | CASSFTDGEQYF | TGTGCCAGCAGTTTTACGGACGGCGAGCAGTACTTC
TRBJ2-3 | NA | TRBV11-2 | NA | CASKSPGSGTRYF | TGTGCCAGCAAGTCCCCGGGATCAGGTACGCGGTATTTT
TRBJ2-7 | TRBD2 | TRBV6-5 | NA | CASSYLAGVPYKQYF | TGTGCCAGCAGTTACTTAGCGGGAGTCCCCTACAAGCAGTACTTC
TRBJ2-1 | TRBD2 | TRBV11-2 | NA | CASTLYKRKRDHEQFF | TGTGCCAGCACCTTATATAAGCGGAAGCGGGACCATGAGCAGTTCTTC
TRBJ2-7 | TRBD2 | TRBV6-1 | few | CASSELSSGSYEQYF | TGTGCCAGCAGTGAATTGTCTAGCGGTTCCTACGAGCAGTACTTC
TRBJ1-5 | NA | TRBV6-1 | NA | CASGLSHDQPQHF | TGTGCCAGCGGCCTCAGCCACGATCAGCCCCAGCATTTT
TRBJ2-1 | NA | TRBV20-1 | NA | CSAFDPRNGNEQFF | TGCAGTGCTTTTGACCCACGTAACGGCAATGAGCAGTTCTTC
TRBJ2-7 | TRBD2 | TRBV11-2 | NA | CASGLAYEQYF | TGTGCCAGCGGACTAGCCTACGAGCAGTACTTC
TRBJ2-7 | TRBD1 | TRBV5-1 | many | CASSLEGAGGVGIF | TGCGCCAGCAGCTTGGAGGGGGCAGGGGGTGTCGGTATATTC
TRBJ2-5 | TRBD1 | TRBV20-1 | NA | CSARDGQGAFEETQYF | TGCAGTGCTAGGGATGGGCAGGGGGCGTTTGAAGAGACCCAGTACTTC
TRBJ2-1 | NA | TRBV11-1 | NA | CASSLGILYNEQFF | TGTGCCAGCAGCTTAGGAATACTTTACAATGAGCAGTTCTTC
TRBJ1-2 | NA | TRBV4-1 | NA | CASSQDRYRINYGYTF | TGCGCCAGCAGCCAGGATAGGTACAGAATTAACTATGGCTACACCTTC
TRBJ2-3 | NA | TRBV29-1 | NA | CSVVGPRDTDTQYF | TGCAGCGTGGTCGGGCCAAGGGACACAGATACGCAGTATTTT
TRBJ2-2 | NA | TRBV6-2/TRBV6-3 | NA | CASSQQLGTGELFF | TGTGCCAGCAGTCAACAGCTAGGCACCGGGGAGCTGTTTTTT
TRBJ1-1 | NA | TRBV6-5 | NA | CASSPTTDTGRDEAFF | TGTGCCAGCAGTCCGACTACAGATACGGGACGGGATGAAGCTTTCTTT
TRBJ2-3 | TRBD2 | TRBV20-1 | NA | CSATSGSTDTQYF | TGCAGTGCTACTAGCGGGAGCACAGATACGCAGTATTTT
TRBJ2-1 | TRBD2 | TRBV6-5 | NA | CASSQKKREPSGMQFF | TGTGCCAGCAGCCAAAAAAAGCGGGAGCCGTCGGGAATGCAGTTCTTC
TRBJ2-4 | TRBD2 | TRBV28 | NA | CASSSPPREGGNIQYF | TGTGCCAGCAGTTCCCCGCCCCGGGAGGGCGGAAACATTCAGTACTTC
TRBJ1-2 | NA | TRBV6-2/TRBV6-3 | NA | CASSYDSSSYGYTF | TGTGCCAGCAGTTACGACAGCTCGAGCTATGGCTACACCTTC
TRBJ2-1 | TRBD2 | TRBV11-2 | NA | CASSLGTAGGNEQFF | TGTGCTAGCAGCTTAGGTACCGCGGGGGGCAATGAGCAGTTCTTC
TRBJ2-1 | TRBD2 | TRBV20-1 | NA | CSARGLARFF | TGCAGTGCGAGGGGACTAGCGCGATTCTTC
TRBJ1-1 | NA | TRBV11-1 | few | CASSSDNGGTEAFF | TGTGCCAGCAGCTCCGACAACGGCGGAACTGAAGCTTTCTTT
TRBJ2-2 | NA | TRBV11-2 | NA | CASSQSGTNTGELFF | TGTGCCAGCAGCCAGTCGGGGACGAACACCGGGGAGCTGTTTTTT
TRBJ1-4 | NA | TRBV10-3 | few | CADRELEGEKLFF | TGTGCCGACCGGGAACTCGAGGGTGAAAAACTGTTTTTT
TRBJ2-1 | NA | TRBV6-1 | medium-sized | CASTRAVGSYNEQFF | TGTGCCAGCACCCGAGCGGTTGGCTCCTACAATGAGCAGTTCTTC
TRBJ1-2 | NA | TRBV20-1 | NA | CSANTRATSYGYTF | TGCAGTGCGAATACCCGGGCAACTAGCTATGGCTACACCTTC
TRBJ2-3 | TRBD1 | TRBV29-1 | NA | CSVKGTPGTDMQCF | TGCAGCGTTAAGGGGACACCTGGGACAGATATGCAGTGTTTT
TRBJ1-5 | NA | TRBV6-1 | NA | CASSLSHNQPKHF | TGTGCCAGCAGCCTCAGCCACAATCAGCCAAAGCATTTT
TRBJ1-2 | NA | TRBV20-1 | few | CSAREEFDGYTF | TGCAGTGCTAGAGAAGAATTCGACGGCTACACCTTC
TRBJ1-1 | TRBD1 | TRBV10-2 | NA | CASSESDRGHGTEAFF | TGCGCCAGCAGTGAGTCTGATAGGGGGCACGGCACTGAAGCTTTCTTT
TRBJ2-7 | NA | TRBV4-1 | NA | CTSSYPRERGLRNEQYF | TGCACCAGCAGCTACCCCCGGGAGAGGGGGCTAAGGAACGAGCAGTACTTC
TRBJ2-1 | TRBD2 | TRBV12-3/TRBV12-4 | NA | CASMSREGIWDGQFF | TGTGCCAGCATGTCCAGGGAGGGGATTTGGGATGGGCAGTTCTTC
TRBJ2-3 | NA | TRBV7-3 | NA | CSSSKTATDTQYF | TGCTCCAGCAGCAAGACAGCCACAGATACGCAGTATTTT
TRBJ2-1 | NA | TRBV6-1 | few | CGHGLSYNEEFF | TGTGGACACGGACTCTCCTACAATGAGGAGTTCTTC
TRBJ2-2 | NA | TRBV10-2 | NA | CASSDRTVQGELFF | TGCGCCAGCAGTGATAGGACGGTTCAAGGGGAGCTGTTTTTT
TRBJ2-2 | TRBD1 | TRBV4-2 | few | CASSYRDRGTGELFF | TGTGCCAGCAGCTACCGGGACAGGGGAACCGGGGAGCTGTTTTTT
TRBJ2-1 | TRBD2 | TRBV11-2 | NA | CASSSFWTGGGNGQFF | TGTGCCAGCAGCTCCTTCTGGACGGGAGGGGGAAATGGGCAGTTCTTC
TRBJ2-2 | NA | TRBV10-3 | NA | CAISESKGQNTGELFF | TGTGCCATCAGTGAGTCGAAGGGACAGAACACCGGGGAGCTGTTTTTT
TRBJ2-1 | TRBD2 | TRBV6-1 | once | CVSSVSQLAGAYEQFF | TGCGTCAGCAGTGTATCCCAACTAGCGGGAGCTTATGAGCAGTTCTTC
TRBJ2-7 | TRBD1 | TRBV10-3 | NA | CAISVGQGVEGHEQYF | TGTGCCATCAGTGTAGGACAGGGAGTAGAGGGCCACGAGCAATACTTC
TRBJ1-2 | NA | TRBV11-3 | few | CASSQASYGYTF | TGTGCCAGCAGCCAGGCTTCCTATGGCTACACCTTC
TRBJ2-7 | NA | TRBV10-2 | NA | CASSDEGYEQYF | TGCGCCAGCAGTGACGAGGGCTACGAGCAGTACTTC
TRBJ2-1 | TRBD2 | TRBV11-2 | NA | CASSPGTSGSLSQVGQFF | TGTGCCAGCAGCCCCGGGACTAGCGGGAGTCTTAGTCAGGTTGGGCAGTTCTTC
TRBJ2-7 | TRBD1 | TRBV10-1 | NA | CAISGIGTGDLYEQYF | TGCGCCATCAGTGGAATTGGGACAGGGGATTTATACGAGCAATACTTC
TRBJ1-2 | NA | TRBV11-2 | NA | CASSPGPLAYGYTF | TGTGCCAGCAGCCCGGGACCGCTCGCTTATGGCTACACCTTC
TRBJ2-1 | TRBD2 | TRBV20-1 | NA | CSASRPGLAGMDELFF | TGCAGTGCTAGTCGACCGGGACTAGCGGGGATGGATGAGCTGTTCTTC
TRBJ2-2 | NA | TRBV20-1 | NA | CSASMDSITRELLF | TGTAGTGCCAGCATGGACTCGATCACCCGGGAGCTGCTTTTT